The source of this T cell receptor (beta chain) is a study of shared clonotypes between healthy human individuals. Notes on the study in general: Generally, naive subsets (rather than memory subsets) showed larger estimated richness.

With 7 bases clipped from V and 3 bases from J, the junction kept 8 bases outside the gene matches. The germline V gene encodes CDR1 SGHRS and CDR2 YFSETQ. There are 14 residues in the CDR3. The method was immunoSEQ multiplex PCR; TCRdb's version includes in-frame clones alone and lacks a portion of them. The sample shows more than 2,000,000 clones, 85% to 95% of them seen only once. For this clone: Its antigen is not known.

Donors were Caucasian adults residing in Nashville, Tennessee, USA. The chain combines TRBV5-1 with TRBJ1-1; TRBD1 aligns across 8 bases. This receptor was identified in a young man in good health. Some clones in this sample may be carry-over from other donors' samples. Sequences were obtained from naive CD4+ T cells from PBMCs. Documented subset: CD45RA+ positively selected. In DNA form, the CDR3 reads TGCGCCAGCCGTTTACAGGGGGAGGACACTGAAGCTTTCTTT. This codes for CASRLQGEDTEAFF.